This T cell receptor (beta chain) was recovered during a study of response to subunit inactivated influenza vaccine. Findings and limits, study-wide: Few new T cells, the authors suggested, are recruited by each seasonal influenza vaccination.

TCRdb passed the RT-PCR reads through MiXCR, listing each CDR3 protein once. The top ten clones hold about 10% of a sample with over 800,000 distinct CDR3 sequences, about 20% of them seen once. Note on this clonotype: Its target is unknown.

The source material was PBMCs from blood, sampled around 5 days after vaccination. The clonotype was recovered from a man in his fifties or sixties who received an inactivated influenza vaccine.

CDR3 in DNA: TGCAGTGCCTCCCCGGTGGCGGGGGGACAAGAGACCCAGTACTTC. Encoded protein: CSASPVAGGQETQYF. V gene TRBV20-1 combines with J gene TRBJ2-5, with TRBD2 identical over 8 bases. This CDR3 is built from 15 residues. Germline values: CDR1 DFQATT, CDR2 SNEGSKA (reference sequence). V lost 6 bases and J lost 2; bases outside the gene matches: 11.